The clone carrying this T cell receptor (beta chain) has just one count. Its antigen is not identified. This entry comes from a study of cytomegalovirus exposure and HLA in healthy donors. A multiplex PCR was run with 60 Vbeta primers and 13 Jbeta primers. Some clones are missing from TCRdb's copy, which holds only in-frame ones; the method was immunoSEQ multiplex PCR. The profile shows about 170,000 clones, approximately 78% of them singletons. V was shortened by 0 bases and J by 4 bases, with 10 bases between the two germline ends. This CDR3 region has 15 residues. Germline assignment: CDR1 SGDLS and CDR2 YYNGEE. Study observations and caveats: Across donors, sequencing depth was assumed by presence/absence analyses to be roughly uniform. Among TCR beta chains, those listed as cytomegalovirus-associated numbered over 150. Most TCR beta V segments were productive about 87% or about 30% of the time in an earlier analysis. Later analysis identified some 16,000 TCR beta sequences associated with HLA alleles, using a false discovery rate threshold of 0.05.

The receptor comes from a girl aged 2 to 9 in good health and CMV-seropositive. Specimen: PBMCs. The genes are TRBV9 and TRBJ2-2; D might be TRBD2 (6 bases). The CDR3 protein is CASSVGGAGTGELFF. The CDR3, as DNA: TGTGCCAGCAGCGTAGGGGGAGCGGGCACCGGGGAGCTGTTTTTT. Looking up the rest from reference TRBV9 and TRBJ2-2 gives the full variable domain: DSGVTQTPKHLITATGQRVTLRCSPRSGDLSVYWYQQSLDQGLQFLIQYYNGEERAKGNILERFSAQQFPDLHSELNLSSLELGDSALYFCASSVGGAGTGELFFGEGSRLTVL.